This TCR beta chain was found in a study of T cells in Graves' hyperthyroidism and ophthalmopathy. Study-level points and caveats: A model of 13 V-J features distinguished ophthalmopathy from stable hyperthyroidism.

Amplification yielded TCR beta CDR3 regions, with RNA transcripts as the source. A set of HTBI primers served as the primers for a first-round RT-PCR of the TCR CDR3. Each CDR3 protein gets one entry after TCRdb re-called the multiplex PCR reads with MiXCR. The table shows about 210,000 distinct CDR3 sequences, with over 15% occurring only once. Germline values: CDR1 MDHEN, CDR2 SYDVKM. V was pared by 5 bases and J by 9 bases, with 10 bases of the junction left unmatched. The CDR3 has 14 residues. Exclusions: uncontrolled infection, other autoimmune disease, pregnancy, lactation. Diagnosis relied on clinical symptoms, serum thyroxine and TRAb, thyroid ultrasound and orbital computed tomography. This clonotype came up many times. The antigen remains unidentified.

This receptor was taken from a man aged 45-65 years with Graves' hyperthyroidism. Sample: blood. The chain carries TRBV28 and TRBJ1-2; the match to TRBD1 covers 9 bases. The CDR3 coding sequence is TGTGCCAGCAGTCGATCCGGGACAGGGAATCGCTACACCTTC. Protein sequence: CASSRSGTGNRYTF.